This T cell receptor (beta chain) was found in a study of immune evolution from preneoplasia to lung adenocarcinoma. Study results and caveats: Clonality was highest in normal lung, lower in later-stage lesions apparently. Top clone frequencies peaked in normal lung, apparently declining through invasive adenocarcinoma.

To note about this clone: Its target is unknown.

Sequencing was performed with immunoSEQ multiplex PCR; in TCRdb, only in-frame clones are kept and a portion is missing. Counted here are 30,000 to 45,000 clones, roughly 74% occurring once; the ten biggest clones make up about 6%. Germline V lookup: CDR1 SGHDN, CDR2 FVKESK. Trimming shortened V by 4 bases and J by 7 bases, and 20 bases separated the two germline ends. The CDR3 contains 16 residues. V usage is TRBV14 and J usage is TRBJ1-5; D might be TRBD1 (5 bases). The sequence came from a person in their 60s with lung adenocarcinoma. Sequencing was performed on FFPE invasive lung adenocarcinoma tissue. The CDR3 region is CASSRPGGGPGQPQHF. CDR3 DNA: TGTGCCAGCAGCCGCCCCGGGGGGGGACCGGGGCAGCCCCAGCATTTT.